This T cell receptor beta chain was recorded in a study of blood T cells in healthy people across ages. Study findings and constraints: The authors considered diversity estimates from one million T cells to be underestimates.

Primed by a sample-barcoded 5' primer and a J-beta primer mix, a second PCR proceeded for 7 to 11 cycles. TCRdb redid the calling of the 5' RACE reads with MiXCR, one entry per CDR3 protein. The sample lists more than 800,000 distinct CDR3 sequences; 45% were seen once. As for this clonotype: Its antigen is as yet unknown. The junction shows a germline mismatch at one end, possibly a read error.

Every donor provided ten milliliters of peripheral blood. Isolation of PBMCs gave at least 7 million cells per sample. This CDR3 comprises 17 residues. CDR1 SGHKS and CDR2 YYEKEE come from the germline V gene (reference sequence). This sequence originates from a woman in her sixties or seventies in good health. This chain connects TRBV5-5 to TRBJ2-3; 13 positions match TRBD2. The sample was blood. The CDR3 DNA follows: TGTGTCAGCAGCTTGACAGGGACTAGCGGGGCCACAGATACGCAGTATTTT. This encodes CVSSLTGTSGATDTQYF.